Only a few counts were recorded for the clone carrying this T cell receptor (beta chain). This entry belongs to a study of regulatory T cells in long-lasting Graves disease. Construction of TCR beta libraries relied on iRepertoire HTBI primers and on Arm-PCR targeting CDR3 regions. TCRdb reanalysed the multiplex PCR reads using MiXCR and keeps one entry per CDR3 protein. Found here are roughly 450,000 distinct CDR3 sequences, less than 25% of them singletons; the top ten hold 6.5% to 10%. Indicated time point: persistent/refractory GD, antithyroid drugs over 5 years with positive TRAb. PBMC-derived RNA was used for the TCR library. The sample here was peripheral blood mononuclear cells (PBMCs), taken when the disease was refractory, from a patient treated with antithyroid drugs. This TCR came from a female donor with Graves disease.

The CDR3 sequence: CSVWGQGGTGELFF. DNA for the CDR3: TGCAGCGTGTGGGGACAGGGTGGAACCGGGGAGCTGTTTTTT. The chain uses TRBV29-1 and TRBJ2-2; 9 bases are a match to TRBD1. This CDR3 contains 14 residues. Germline lookup yields CDR1 SQVTM and CDR2 ANQGSEA. V shed 6 bases, J shed 5 bases, and the junction held 7 bases outside the gene matches.